The following is a TCR beta chain sequence with its context. Profiling relied on immunoSEQ multiplex PCR, and the TCRdb table lists in-frame clones only, not all of them. The table lists tens of thousands of clones, approximately 90% of them singletons. This sample stems from a study of technical replicates of blood from a few donors. The material sequenced was T cells isolated from PBMCs. The receptor was derived from a human donor in good health.

CDR3 coding DNA: TGCGCCAGCAAATTCAGGACACAGGCCTACGAGCAGTACTTC. Its protein is CASKFRTQAYEQYF. The chain has TRBV4-1 and TRBJ2-7; TRBD1 might be the D (5 bases). Trimming pared 7 bases from V and 2 bases from J, leaving 15 bases between. Germline-derived CDR1 and CDR2 are MGHRA and YSYEKL. The length of the CDR3 is 14 residues.